These 6 T cell receptor beta chains came from one sample sequenced in a study of control samples from healthy donors and cancer patients. TCRdb keeps only in-frame clones here, not all; method: immunoSEQ multiplex PCR. The sample has some 120,000 clones, approximately 88% seen once. Sequencing input: blood. The receptors originated from a man between 45 and 60 years old in good health.

The V call is TRBV9, the J call TRBJ2-7; 8 bases align to TRBD1. The germline gives CDR1 SGDLS, CDR2 YYNGEE. This CDR3 has 17 residues. The V gene end was trimmed by 8 bases and the J gene end by 1 base; junction bases not matched to a gene: 17. The CDR3 region has the DNA TGTGCCAGGAAGTTAGCCAAAACCGGGACAGGTTCCTACGAGCAGTACTTC. This codes for CARKLAKTGTGSYEQYF. Complete variable domain (other parts from reference TRBV9 and TRBJ2-7): DSGVTQTPKHLITATGQRVTLRCSPRSGDLSVYWYQQSLDQGLQFLIQYYNGEERAKGNILERFSAQQFPDLHSELNLSSLELGDSALYFCARKLAKTGTGSYEQYFGPGTRLTVT.

This clone appeared once. This chain joins TRBV29-1 and TRBJ2-7, with 8 positions matching TRBD2. J lost 3 bases, V lost 3 bases, and 4 bases had no gene match. Germline V gene lookup returns CDR1 SQVTM and CDR2 ANQGSEA. This CDR3 is 13 amino acids long. CDR3 sequence: CSVELAGHYEQYF. The CDR3 bases are TGCAGCGTTGAGTTAGCGGGGCACTACGAGCAGTACTTC.

This chain links TRBV4-1 with TRBJ2-5, with D possibly matching TRBD2 (6 bases). The CDR3 is 17 residues long. With 0 bases removed from V and 5 bases from J, the gap between germline ends came to 19 bases. The germline V gene encodes CDR1 MGHRA and CDR2 YSYEKL. CDR3 in amino acids: CASSQDSRGSGRETQYF. DNA for the CDR3: TGCGCCAGCAGCCAAGATTCCCGGGGCTCAGGGAGGGAGACCCAGTACTTC.

In regard to this clone: One end of the junction is discordant with germline, which a read error may explain. The V and J genes are TRBV5-4 and TRBJ1-4; D may be TRBD1 (5 bases). This CDR3 contains 13 residues. Germline CDR1 is SGHNT and CDR2 is YYREEE (reference sequence). CDR3 in amino acids: CASSPREGVPRSF. CDR3 in DNA: TGTGCCAGCAGCCCTAGAGAAGGGGTTCCAAGGTCTTTT. The whole variable domain, remainder taken from reference TRBV5-4 and TRBJ1-4, is ETGVTQSPTHLIKTRGQQVTLRCSSQSGHNTVSWYQQALGQGPQFIFQYYREEENGRGNFPPRFSGLQFPNYSSELNVNALELDDSALYLCASSPREGVPRSFGSGTQLSVL.

The V and J genes are TRBV2 and TRBJ1-5; D remains ambiguous. The germline gives CDR1 SNHLY, CDR2 FYNNEI. V was cut by 3 bases and J by 1 base, with 10 bases left in between. The CDR3 runs 15 residues. The CDR3 is CASSETNPSNQPQHF. The CDR3 nucleotides are TGTGCCAGCAGTGAGACAAACCCGAGCAATCAGCCCCAGCATTTT.

This clone was seen a single time. The rearrangement links TRBV7-2 to TRBJ1-4; 12 positions agree with TRBD1. Trimming at V came to 5 bases and at J to 4 bases, leaving 14 bases not matched to a gene. CDR1 is SGHTA, CDR2 FQGNSA, per germline. CDR3 length: 19 residues. This CDR3 reads CASSPVPGQGAGGNEKLFF. Here the CDR3 DNA reads TGTGCCAGCAGCCCAGTTCCGGGACAGGGGGCTGGGGGTAATGAAAAACTGTTTTTT. The full variable domain, in which reference TRBV7-2 and TRBJ1-4 provide the parts outside the CDR3, is GAGVSQSPSNKVTEKGKDVELRCDPISGHTALYWYRQSLGQGLEFLIYFQGNSAPDKSGLPSDRFSAERTGGSVSTLTIQRTQQEDSAVYLCASSPVPGQGAGGNEKLFFGSGTQLSVL.